Listed below are T cell receptor beta chains from one sample, sequenced in a study of Ad26.COV2.S vaccination and SARS-CoV-2 variants. Clones were sequenced by immunoSEQ multiplex PCR, and TCRdb holds only the in-frame ones, with some missing. Of 510,000 or so clones listed, roughly 85% were seen once; the top ten hold 13%. The specimen was peripheral blood, collected in a trial of Ad26.COV2.S vaccine versus placebo. The source is a person aged 18 to 59 who received the Ad26.COV2.S COVID-19 vaccine or a placebo. CDR3s include the opening cysteine and the closing phenylalanine or tryptophan. D genes are given only for firm matches. A clone size is listed for some rows: how often the clone was seen (once, few, many), or a class if it is expanded.

- | TRBJ2-5 | 14 | TRBV4-1 | - | CASSQVGTLETQYF | TGCGCCAGCAGCCAAGTTGGGACTCTCGAGACCCAGTACTTC
- | TRBJ2-7 | 13 | TRBV5-4 | - | CASSLEGQYEQYF | TGTGCCAGCAGCTTGGAGGGGCAATACGAGCAGTACTTC
- | TRBJ2-7 | 15 | TRBV28 | - | CASSSPGTFGYEQYF | TGTGCCAGCAGTTCCCCCGGGACATTTGGCTACGAGCAGTACTTC
- | TRBJ2-1 | 13 | TRBV28 | - | CASRPLGEHEQFF | TGTGCCAGCAGACCCCTCGGTGAGCATGAGCAGTTCTTC
- | TRBJ2-7 | 14 | TRBV7-8 | TRBD1 | CASSTEDRDYEQYF | TGTGCCAGCAGCACCGAAGACAGGGACTACGAGCAGTACTTC
- | TRBJ2-1 | 16 | TRBV6-4 | TRBD2 | CASSDRMGTRNNEQFF | TGTGCCAGCAGTGACAGGATGGGGACTAGGAACAATGAGCAGTTCTTC
- | TRBJ2-6 | 16 | TRBV28 | - | CASRGTLLGGANVLTF | TGTGCCAGCAGGGGGACACTACTCGGTGGGGCCAACGTCCTGACTTTC
- | TRBJ1-5 | 20 | TRBV7-3 | TRBD1 | CASTNPPADRGPYSNQPQHF | TGTGCCAGCACCAATCCTCCGGCGGACAGGGGGCCTTATAGCAATCAGCCCCAGCATTTT
- | TRBJ2-1 | 15 | TRBV27 | - | CASSFGGEAYNEQFF | TGTGCCAGCAGTTTCGGAGGGGAGGCCTACAATGAGCAGTTCTTC
- | TRBJ2-3 | 17 | TRBV19 | TRBD2 | CASTMAGGPARTDTQYF | TGTGCCAGTACCATGGCGGGAGGACCAGCCCGCACAGATACGCAGTATTTT
- | TRBJ2-7 | 13 | TRBV27 | - | CASSFRRAGEQYF | TGTGCCAGCAGTTTCCGCAGGGCGGGTGAGCAGTACTTC
- | TRBJ1-2 | 16 | TRBV5-1 | - | CASSGSSVRANYGYTF | TGCGCCAGCAGCGGATCCTCTGTCAGGGCTAACTATGGCTACACCTTC
- | TRBJ1-2 | 13 | TRBV5-6 | - | CASSSGPNYGYTF | TGTGCCAGCAGCAGTGGACCCAACTATGGCTACACCTTC
- | TRBJ2-6 | 16 | TRBV19 | TRBD1 | CASRDRVASGANVLTF | TGTGCCAGTCGGGACAGGGTGGCTTCTGGGGCCAACGTCCTGACTTTC
- | TRBJ2-6 | 16 | TRBV28 | - | CASSSRGAVGANVLTF | TGTGCCAGCAGTTCCCGGGGGGCTGTTGGGGCCAACGTCCTGACTTTC
- | TRBJ2-7 | 17 | TRBV21-1 | - | CASSSLDGLENNYEQYF | TGTGCCAGCAGCTCTCTGGACGGACTGGAGAACAACTACGAGCAGTACTTC
- | TRBJ1-5 | 13 | TRBV6-6 | - | CASSYWGDQPQHF | TGTGCCAGCAGTTATTGGGGGGATCAGCCCCAGCATTTT
- | TRBJ2-1 | 15 | TRBV2 | - | CASSGNSILGGEQFF | TGTGCCAGCAGTGGAAACTCCATATTGGGTGGTGAGCAGTTCTTC
- | TRBJ2-7 | 12 | TRBV28 | - | CASRSTGRDPYF | TGTGCCAGCAGGTCTACGGGCCGGGACCCATACTTC
once | TRBJ1-4 | 16 | TRBV4-3 | - | CASSQDGSATNEKLFF | TGCGCCAGCAGCCAAGATGGCAGCGCAACTAATGAAAAACTGTTTTTT
- | TRBJ2-5 | 15 | TRBV6-1 | - | CASSEERDRQETQYF | TGTGCCAGCAGTGAAGAACGGGATCGCCAAGAGACCCAGTACTTC
- | TRBJ1-1 | 13 | TRBV11-1 | - | CASSPGLNTEAFF | TGTGCCAGCAGCCCGGGCCTAAACACTGAAGCTTTCTTT